A selection of T cell receptor beta chains follows, all from one sample in a study of cytomegalovirus exposure and HLA in healthy donors. Libraries were prepared by immunoSEQ multiplex PCR; TCRdb keeps only in-frame clonotypes and omits some of them. The table shows 140,000 or so clones, with 75% to 90% occurring only once. The specimen sequenced was PBMCs. These receptor sequences come from a woman aged 25-40 years in good health and CMV-seronegative. CDR3s include the opening cysteine and the closing phenylalanine or tryptophan. D genes are given only for firm matches. Clone size appears in some rows only: once, few, many, or a class for an expanded clone.

TRBJ2-1 TRBV18 NA NA TGTGCCAGCTCACCAGGGATAGCGTACAATGAGCAGTTCTTC CASSPGIAYNEQFF
TRBJ2-7 TRBV11-2 NA TRBD2 TGTGCCAGCAGCTTCGGCGGGGCAGCGGGAGCGGCCTACGAGCAGTACTTC CASSFGGAAGAAYEQYF
TRBJ2-3 TRBV29-1 NA TRBD2 TGCAGCCTGGGGGAGGGAGATACGCAGTATTTT CSLGEGDTQYF
TRBJ1-2 TRBV4-3 NA NA TGCGCCAGCAGCCAAGACGCGGAGGCGAGCTATGGCTACACCTTC CASSQDAEASYGYTF
TRBJ2-5 TRBV10-2 NA TRBD2 TGCGCCAGCAGTGCTGGACTAGCGGGCCAAGAGACCCAGTACTTC CASSAGLAGQETQYF
TRBJ2-7 TRBV28 NA TRBD2 TGTGCCAGCAAGGAGGGAGCGGGAGTATCCTACGAGCAGTACTTC CASKEGAGVSYEQYF
TRBJ1-1 TRBV5-1 few NA TGCGCCAGCAGCCCGCGAACAGGGACGGGCACTGAAGCTTTCTTT CASSPRTGTGTEAFF
TRBJ2-3 TRBV5-1 NA NA TGCGCCAGCAACCGTGCGGCGACAGATACGCAGTATTTT CASNRAATDTQYF
TRBJ1-3 TRBV6-5 NA NA TGTGCCAGCAGTTCCGACAGAGTCTCTGGAAACACCATATATTTT CASSSDRVSGNTIYF
TRBJ2-7 TRBV9 NA TRBD1 TGTGCCAGCAGCGTAGGGGGACAGACTTGGCCTAACGAGCAGTACTTC CASSVGGQTWPNEQYF
TRBJ2-7 TRBV27 NA TRBD2 TGTGCCAGCAGCCGTGAAACTAGCGGCACCACCTACGAGCAGTACTTC CASSRETSGTTYEQYF
TRBJ1-2 TRBV4-3 NA TRBD1 TGCGCCAGCAGCCAAGATGACAGGGCGGGTGGCTACACCTTC CASSQDDRAGGYTF
TRBJ2-1 TRBV20-1 NA NA TGCAGTGCTAGAGACGGTGAGCAGTTCTTC CSARDGEQFF
TRBJ2-3 TRBV28 NA NA TGTGCCAGCAGTCGGTCAGGGGCCCGCACAGATACGCAGTATTTT CASSRSGARTDTQYF
TRBJ2-3 TRBV4-1 NA TRBD2 TGCGCCAGCAGCCAAGAGGGGGGGACGGACCCTTCTAGCACAGATACGCAGTATTTT CASSQEGGTDPSSTDTQYF
TRBJ2-5 TRBV7-2 NA TRBD2 TGTGCCAGCAGGACCTCCGGACTAGCGGGATTTGGGACCCAGTACTTC CASRTSGLAGFGTQYF
TRBJ2-2 TRBV11-2 NA TRBD1 TGTGCCAGCAGCTCAGGGACAGGGTTCGGTACCGGGGAGCTGTTTTTT CASSSGTGFGTGELFF
TRBJ2-7 TRBV6-1 few TRBD1 TGTGCCAGCAGTGAAGAGGCAGGGGGCTCCTACGAGCAGTACTTC CASSEEAGGSYEQYF
TRBJ1-1 TRBV18 NA NA TGTGCCAGCTCACCCAGTAGGGAGGGCACTGAAGCTTTCTTT CASSPSREGTEAFF
TRBJ1-1 TRBV7-8 NA TRBD1 TGTGCCAGCAGCTTAGGACAGGGGGCGAACACTGAAGCTTTCTTT CASSLGQGANTEAFF
TRBJ2-7 TRBV19 NA NA TGTGCCAGTAGTATGGGCAGCTCCTACGAGCAGTACTTC CASSMGSSYEQYF
TRBJ1-5 TRBV6-1 NA NA TGTGCCAGCAATTGGGGCAGGGAGGGTCAGCCCCAGCATTTT CASNWGREGQPQHF
TRBJ2-5 TRBV29-1 NA NA TGCAGCGTTGACGTTGTGCGTTCCGGAGAGACCCAGTACTTC CSVDVVRSGETQYF
TRBJ1-5 TRBV6-1 NA NA TGTGCCAGCAGTACACGGACTTCCAATCAGCCCCAGCATTTT CASSTRTSNQPQHF
TRBJ1-4 TRBV7-9 NA NA TGTGCCAGCAGCTTAGTTGGGGGGATAAATGAAAAACTGTTTTTT CASSLVGGINEKLFF
TRBJ2-1 TRBV2 once NA TGTGCCAGCAGACGGTGGCGGGAAGACTTGATTACCTACAATGAGCAGTTCTTC CASRRWREDLITYNEQFF
TRBJ2-2 TRBV5-1 once NA TGCGCCAGCAGCTTGATGGCCGGGGGTAACACCGGGGAGCTGTTTTTT CASSLMAGGNTGELFF
TRBJ2-3 TRBV30 NA NA TGTGCCTGGAGTGTACGAGCGGCGGATACGCAGTATTTT CAWSVRAADTQYF
TRBJ2-5 TRBV14 NA TRBD1 TGTGCCAGCAGCCAAGGGGCCAGGGGGCTGGAGACCCAGTACTTC CASSQGARGLETQYF
TRBJ1-5 TRBV6-1 NA TRBD1 TGTGCCAGCAGTGCTCGGGACAGGGGGGATCAGCCCCAGCATTTT CASSARDRGDQPQHF
TRBJ1-4 TRBV4-2 NA TRBD1 TGTGCCAGCAGCCAAGTCCCCGGGACAGGGGCTGAAAAACTGTTTTTT CASSQVPGTGAEKLFF
TRBJ1-4 TRBV5-1 NA TRBD1 TGCGCCAGCAGCTTGGACAGGGGGCTGGCAACTAATGAAAAACTGTTTTTT CASSLDRGLATNEKLFF
TRBJ1-5 TRBV2 NA NA TGTGCCAGCAGCCCAGGGAATGGGCAGCCCCAGCATTTT CASSPGNGQPQHF